Listed here is a single T cell receptor beta chain. Its specificity is unknown. The data belong to a study of human T cells and chemical hapten exposure. General study points: Alopecia in the donors means their immune response may deviate from healthy people's.

This CDR3 spans 15 amino acids. The V end lost 4 bases, the J end lost 2 bases, and 14 bases lay between the germline ends. Germline-derived CDR1 and CDR2 are MDHEN and SYDVKM. As for time point: pre-sensitization, week 0. Treatment denoted: therapeutic diphenylcyclopropenone sensitization with weekly scalp DPC. A single record per CDR3 protein comes from TCRdb applying MiXCR to the RACE reads. The sample has 150,000 to 200,000 distinct CDR3 sequences, just under 30% seen once; the top ten hold just under 3%. The sequence derives from a woman between 25 and 40 years old with alopecia areata. Some clones in this sample may be carry-over from other donors' samples. The chain couples TRBV28 to TRBJ2-5; D ambiguous. This specimen consisted of whole blood, obtained in connection with sensitization to the hapten diphenylcyclopropenone (DPC). CDR3 in DNA: TGTGCCAGCAGTTGGGATACGACTGCGCAAGAGACCCAGTACTTC. It codes for CASSWDTTAQETQYF.